This is a list of T cell receptor beta chains from one sample in a study of naive and memory T cell subsets. TCRdb used MiXCR to reprocess the 5' RACE reads, holding one entry per CDR3 protein. The sample includes 45,000 to 55,000 distinct CDR3 sequences, 4.7% of them seen just once. These receptors all come from a female donor in good health. Both conserved end residues are part of each CDR3. A D gene is named only where the DNA matches it firmly. Size is omitted from some rows. Given values are once, few, many or a class for expanded clones.

>.|TRBJ2-2|few|TRBV5-1
TGCGCCAGCAGCTTGACTCTCGCGAACACCGGGGAGCTGTTTTTT
CASSLTLANTGELFF
>TRBD1|TRBJ2-6|many|TRBV4-1
TGCGCCAGCAGCCAAGAAGGGGACAGCTCTGGGGCCAACGTCCTGACTTTC
CASSQEGDSSGANVLTF
>.|TRBJ2-5|many|TRBV20-1
TGCAGTGCTAGAAAGCATGAAGGGGAGGAGACCCAGTACTTC
CSARKHEGEETQYF
>TRBD2|TRBJ2-7|many|TRBV20-1
TGCAGTGCTAGAGATCTAGCGGGAGTCGAGCAGTACTTC
CSARDLAGVEQYF
>TRBD2|TRBJ2-7|many|TRBV9
TGTGCCAGCAGCGCGACGAGCGGGAACTCCTACGAGCAGTACTTC
CASSATSGNSYEQYF
>.|TRBJ1-2|few|TRBV11-1
TGTGCCAGCAGCTTAGAATCAGAAGACTATGGCGACACCTTC
CASSLESEDYGDTF
>.|TRBJ2-3|many|TRBV7-2
TGTGCCAGCAGCTTAGGGTATTCAGATACGCAGTATTTT
CASSLGYSDTQYF
>TRBD2|TRBJ2-3|many|TRBV6-1
TGTGCCAGCAGTTTTGGACTAGCGGGACATAAAGATACGCAGTATTTT
CASSFGLAGHKDTQYF
>.|TRBJ2-1|many|TRBV3-1
TGTGCCAGCAGCGTGTCGGGAAGACATTACAATGAGCAGTTCTTC
CASSVSGRHYNEQFF
>TRBD2|TRBJ2-5|many|TRBV6-5
TGTGCCAGCAGAAGGGGACTAGTAGAGACCCAGTACTTC
CASRRGLVETQYF
>.|TRBJ1-1|.|TRBV29-1
TGCAGCGTCGTATTACAGGGTTGGGGGACTGAAGCTTTCTTT
CSVVLQGWGTEAFF
>.|TRBJ1-4|many|TRBV4-1
TGCGCCAGCAGCCAAGACAGGGTTTACGAAAAACTGTTTTTT
CASSQDRVYEKLFF
>.|TRBJ1-5|.|TRBV29-1
TGCAGCGTTGATCCGGGGGCAGGTCAGCCCCAGCATTTT
CSVDPGAGQPQHF
>.|TRBJ1-1|many|TRBV30
TGTGCCTGGGGGACGGCCAACACTGAAGCTTTCTTT
CAWGTANTEAFF
>TRBD2|TRBJ2-7|many|TRBV3-1
TGTGCCAGCAGCCCTAGCGGGTCTAACTACGAGCAGTACTTC
CASSPSGSNYEQYF
>TRBD2|TRBJ2-1|.|TRBV6-1
TGTGCCAGCAGTCCGACTAGCGGGGGTGGGCATGAGCAGTTCTTC
CASSPTSGGGHEQFF
>TRBD2|TRBJ2-7|medium-sized|TRBV20-1
TGCAGTGCTAGAGATGGGGGACTAGCGGATTTCTACGAGCAGTACTTC
CSARDGGLADFYEQYF
>TRBD1|TRBJ2-7|many|TRBV29-1
TGCAGCGCCGGACAGGGGTCCTACGAGCAGTACTTC
CSAGQGSYEQYF
>.|TRBJ2-7|many|TRBV15
TGTGCCACCAGCAGAGATAGGGTCTACGAGCAGTACTTC
CATSRDRVYEQYF
>.|TRBJ1-1|few|TRBV19
TGTGCCAGTAGTGATCCCGGGACGGCGAACACTGAAGCTTTCTTT
CASSDPGTANTEAFF
>.|TRBJ2-5|many|TRBV28
TGTGCCAGCAGTAGCCAAAGCGGGACAGTGCAAGAGACCCAGTACTTC
CASSSQSGTVQETQYF
>TRBD2|TRBJ2-1|.|TRBV19
TGTGCCAGTAGTATCGAGGGACTAGCCTACAATGAGCAGTTCTTC
CASSIEGLAYNEQFF
>.|TRBJ1-5|many|TRBV6-1
TGTGCCAGCAGGGGGGGGAATCAGCCCCAGCATTTT
CASRGGNQPQHF
>TRBD1|TRBJ1-1|many|TRBV28
TGTGCCAGCAGAACCGGCGGACAGGGATCGGGCACTGAAGCTTTCTTT
CASRTGGQGSGTEAFF
>.|TRBJ2-1|.|TRBV28
TGTGCCAGCAGATGGGACTCCGGTGGTAATGAGCAGTTCTTC
CASRWDSGGNEQFF
>.|TRBJ2-1|many|TRBV19
TGTGCCAGTAGTCGTCTTACTGGCAATGAGCAGTTCTTC
CASSRLTGNEQFF
>.|TRBJ2-3|.|TRBV12-3/TRBV12-4
TGTGCCAGCCAAGGACGGGCGGGACTGAGATCTAGCACAGATACGCAGTATTTT
CASQGRAGLRSSTDTQYF
>.|TRBJ1-5|many|TRBV25-1
TGTGCCAGCAGTGAATTTGGCAATCAGCCCCAGCATTTT
CASSEFGNQPQHF
>TRBD2|TRBJ2-2|few|TRBV19
TGTGCCAGTAGTAGCGGGAGAGGTCCCGGGGAGCTGTTTTTT
CASSSGRGPGELFF
>.|TRBJ2-1|many|TRBV24-1
TGTGCCACCAGTGAAAGGCAGGGCTACAATGAGCAGTTCTTC
CATSERQGYNEQFF
>.|TRBJ2-7|many|TRBV29-1
TGCAGCGCCGGGAATTCCGGCCACGAGCAGTACTTC
CSAGNSGHEQYF
>.|TRBJ2-1|many|TRBV19
TGTGCCAGTAGTGAGCAGGGTAGGACCTACAATGAGCAGTTCTTC
CASSEQGRTYNEQFF
>TRBD2|TRBJ2-7|many|TRBV28
TGTGCCAGCACTTCGGCAGGACTAGGCCTCTACGAGCAGTACTTC
CASTSAGLGLYEQYF
>.|TRBJ2-5|many|TRBV27
TGTGCCAGCAGTTTTCTGCGTCAAGAGACCCAGTACTTC
CASSFLRQETQYF
>TRBD1|TRBJ1-3|few|TRBV27
TGTGCCAGCAGTCCCTACAGGGGTAGAGCTGGAAACACCATATATTTT
CASSPYRGRAGNTIYF
>.|TRBJ1-6|many|TRBV9
TGTGCCAGCAGCGCAAAGGGTGGCGGGGGCTATAATTCACCCCTCCACTTT
CASSAKGGGGYNSPLHF
>.|TRBJ2-7|.|TRBV29-1
TGCAGCGTTGAACCTACACGCTACGAGCAGTACTTC
CSVEPTRYEQYF
>.|TRBJ2-7|many|TRBV7-9
TGTGCCAGCAGCGCCCCGGGCCGTAACAGGAGCTCCTACGAGCAGTACTTC
CASSAPGRNRSSYEQYF
>TRBD1|TRBJ2-2|many|TRBV30
TGTGCCTGGAGACCGGACAGGGCTCCCACCGGGGAGCTGTTTTTT
CAWRPDRAPTGELFF
>.|TRBJ1-1|many|TRBV29-1
TGCAGCGTTGTAGGGGAACAGGGACCGAACACTGAAGCTTTCTTT
CSVVGEQGPNTEAFF
>.|TRBJ1-4|many|TRBV27
TGTGCCAGCAGTCCTCGACAGTTACCTAATGAAAAACTGTTTTTT
CASSPRQLPNEKLFF
>TRBD2|TRBJ2-1|.|TRBV14
TGTGCCAGCAGCCAAGATACGAGGACTAGCGGAAAACCTTACAATGAGCAGTTCTTC
CASSQDTRTSGKPYNEQFF
>TRBD2|TRBJ2-7|many|TRBV20-1
TGCAGTGCTAGAGGTAGCGGGAGATACGAGCAGTACTTC
CSARGSGRYEQYF
>TRBD2|TRBJ2-5|many|TRBV30
TGTGCCTGGACCCGGGGACTAGCGGGATACCAAGAGACCCAGTACTTC
CAWTRGLAGYQETQYF
>.|TRBJ2-7|many|TRBV6-5
TGTGCCAGCAGTTTGGGAGGCTACGAGCAGTACTTC
CASSLGGYEQYF
>.|TRBJ1-1|many|TRBV9
TGTGCCAGCAGCGTAGACAGGGAAGCTGAAGCTTTCTTT
CASSVDREAEAFF
>.|TRBJ1-5|.|TRBV12-3/TRBV12-4
TGTGCCAGCAGCCCGAGGGATCAGCCCCAGCATTTT
CASSPRDQPQHF
>.|TRBJ2-1|many|TRBV28
TGTGCCAGCAGTTTTTCCAGACCACCCTACAATGAGCAGTTCTTC
CASSFSRPPYNEQFF
>TRBD2|TRBJ2-7|many|TRBV5-1
TGCGCCAGCAGCCCCCTAGCGGGGACCTACGAGCAGTACTTC
CASSPLAGTYEQYF
>.|TRBJ2-3|many|TRBV23-1
TGCGCCAGCAGTCGACGGAGCCGAGACCAAGGCCTCACTTACCCAGATACGCAGTATTTT
CASSRRSRDQGLTYPDTQYF
>TRBD2|TRBJ2-1|many|TRBV4-2
TGTGCCAGCAGCCAAGGGCTAGCGGGGAGCTCCTACAATGAGCAGTTCTTC
CASSQGLAGSSYNEQFF
>TRBD2|TRBJ2-1|many|TRBV13
TGTGCCAGCCGTCCTAGGACTAGCGGGAGTCACAATGAGCAGTTCTTC
CASRPRTSGSHNEQFF
>TRBD1|TRBJ2-2|.|TRBV30
TGTGCCCACGACAGGGCCGCCGGGGAGCTGTTTTTT
CAHDRAAGELFF
>TRBD1|TRBJ1-2|.|TRBV9
TGTGCCAGCAGCCCTCGCAGGGGGCATGGCGACACCTTC
CASSPRRGHGDTF
>TRBD1|TRBJ2-1|.|TRBV7-2
TGTGCCAGCAGCCAGGACAGGGGGCGCTTCAATGAGCAGTTCTTC
CASSQDRGRFNEQFF
>.|TRBJ2-7|many|TRBV7-2
TGTGCCAGCAGCTTATCGGGGGAGCGGGCCTACGAGCAGTACTTC
CASSLSGERAYEQYF
>.|TRBJ2-7|many|TRBV6-5
TGTGCCAGCAGTTTAAGGTACTTC
CASSLRYF
>TRBD1|TRBJ2-4|many|TRBV3-1
TGTGCCACCGAGGACAGGGGACTAGCCAAAAACATTCAGTACTTC
CATEDRGLAKNIQYF
>.|TRBJ1-1|many|TRBV13
TGTGCCAGCAGCTTAGTTCCCAGAAGGGACGGCATGAACACTGAAGCTTTCTTT
CASSLVPRRDGMNTEAFF
>.|TRBJ2-4|few|TRBV20-1
TGCAGTGCCGCGGTGCAGGGAACAAACGAAAACATTCAGTACTTC
CSAAVQGTNENIQYF